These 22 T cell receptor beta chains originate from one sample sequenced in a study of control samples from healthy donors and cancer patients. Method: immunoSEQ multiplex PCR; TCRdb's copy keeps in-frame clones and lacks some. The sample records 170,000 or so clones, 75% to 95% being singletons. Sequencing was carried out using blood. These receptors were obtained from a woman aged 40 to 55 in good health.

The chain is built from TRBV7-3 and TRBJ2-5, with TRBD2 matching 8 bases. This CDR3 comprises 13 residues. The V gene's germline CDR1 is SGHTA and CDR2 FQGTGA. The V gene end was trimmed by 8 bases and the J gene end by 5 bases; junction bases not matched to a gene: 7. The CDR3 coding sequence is TGTGCCAGCGGCCCCGGGGGGGCCGAGACCCAGTACTTC. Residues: CASGPGGAETQYF.

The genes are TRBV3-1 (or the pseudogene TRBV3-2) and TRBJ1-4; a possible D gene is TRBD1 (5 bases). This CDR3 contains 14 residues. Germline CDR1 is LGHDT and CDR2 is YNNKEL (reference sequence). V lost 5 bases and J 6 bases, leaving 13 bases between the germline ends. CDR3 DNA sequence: TGTGCCAGCAGCTCCCCGGGGGTGGATGAAAAACTGTTTTTT. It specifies CASSSPGVDEKLFF.

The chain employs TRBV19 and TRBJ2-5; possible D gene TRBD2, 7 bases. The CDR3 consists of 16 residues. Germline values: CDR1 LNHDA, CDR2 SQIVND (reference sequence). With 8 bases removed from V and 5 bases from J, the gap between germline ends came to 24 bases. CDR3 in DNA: TGTGCCAGTGCCGATGTGGGGGGGCCGGTCGAGGAGACCCAGTACTTC. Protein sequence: CASADVGGPVEETQYF. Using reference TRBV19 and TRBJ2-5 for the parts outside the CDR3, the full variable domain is DGGITQSPKYLFRKEGQNVTLSCEQNLNHDAMYWYRQDPGQGLRLIYYSQIVNDFQKGDIAEGYSVSREKKESFPLTVTSAQKNPTAFYLCASADVGGPVEETQYFGPGTRLLVL.

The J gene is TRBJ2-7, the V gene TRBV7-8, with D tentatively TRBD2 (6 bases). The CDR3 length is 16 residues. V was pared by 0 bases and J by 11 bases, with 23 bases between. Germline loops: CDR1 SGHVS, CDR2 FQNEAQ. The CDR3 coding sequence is TGTGCCAGCAGCTTAGCGTTGGCATGGAATGGCGGGAAGGAGTACTTC. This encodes CASSLALAWNGGKEYF.

The CDR3 loop reads CASSLILAGGYNEQFF. CDR3 nucleotide sequence: TGCGCCAGCAGCTTAATTCTCGCGGGGGGCTACAATGAGCAGTTCTTC. This chain connects TRBV5-1 to TRBJ2-1; 8 nucleotides line up with TRBD2. The CDR3 contains 16 residues. J was trimmed by 3 bases and V by 2 bases; bases with no gene match: 7. The germline V gene encodes CDR1 SGHRS and CDR2 YFSETQ.

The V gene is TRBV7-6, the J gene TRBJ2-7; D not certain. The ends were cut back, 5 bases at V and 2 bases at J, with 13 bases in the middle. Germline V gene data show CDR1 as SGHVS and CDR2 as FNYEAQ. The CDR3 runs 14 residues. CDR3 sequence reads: CASSPRTDTYEQYF. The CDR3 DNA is TGTGCCAGCAGCCCAAGGACCGATACCTACGAGCAGTACTTC.

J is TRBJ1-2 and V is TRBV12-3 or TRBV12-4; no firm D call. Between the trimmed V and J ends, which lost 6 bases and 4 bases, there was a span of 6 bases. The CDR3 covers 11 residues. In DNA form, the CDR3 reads TGTGCCAGCAGCCAGAGCTATGGCTACACCTTC. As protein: CASSQSYGYTF.

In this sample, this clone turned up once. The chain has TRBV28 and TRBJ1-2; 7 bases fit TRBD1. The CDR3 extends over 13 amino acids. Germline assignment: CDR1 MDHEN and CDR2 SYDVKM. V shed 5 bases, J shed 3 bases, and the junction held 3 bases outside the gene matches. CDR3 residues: CASSPQGDYGYTF. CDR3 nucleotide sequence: TGTGCCAGCAGTCCCCAGGGGGACTATGGCTACACCTTC.

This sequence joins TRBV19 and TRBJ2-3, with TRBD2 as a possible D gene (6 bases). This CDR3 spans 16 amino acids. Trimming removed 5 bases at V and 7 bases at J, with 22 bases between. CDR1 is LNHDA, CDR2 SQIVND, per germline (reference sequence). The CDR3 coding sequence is TGTGCCAGTAGTCCTTCCCTAGCGAGCCTGCGTAATACGCAGTATTTT. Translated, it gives CASSPSLASLRNTQYF. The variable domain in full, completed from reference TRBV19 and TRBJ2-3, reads DGGITQSPKYLFRKEGQNVTLSCEQNLNHDAMYWYRQDPGQGLRLIYYSQIVNDFQKGDIAEGYSVSREKKESFPLTVTSAQKNPTAFYLCASSPSLASLRNTQYFGPGTRLTVL.

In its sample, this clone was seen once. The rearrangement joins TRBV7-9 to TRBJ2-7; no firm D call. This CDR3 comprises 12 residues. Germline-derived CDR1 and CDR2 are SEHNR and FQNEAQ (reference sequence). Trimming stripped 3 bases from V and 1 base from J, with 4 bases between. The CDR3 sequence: CASSFRSYEQYF. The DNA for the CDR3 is TGTGCCAGCAGCTTTCGGTCCTACGAGCAGTACTTC.

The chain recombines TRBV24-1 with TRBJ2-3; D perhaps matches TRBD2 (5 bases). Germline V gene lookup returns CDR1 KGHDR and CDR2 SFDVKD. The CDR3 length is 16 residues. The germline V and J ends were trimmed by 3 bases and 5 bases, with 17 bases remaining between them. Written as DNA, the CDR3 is TGTGCCACCAGTGATCCGAGGGCAGGAATGGAAGATACGCAGTATTTT. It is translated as CATSDPRAGMEDTQYF.

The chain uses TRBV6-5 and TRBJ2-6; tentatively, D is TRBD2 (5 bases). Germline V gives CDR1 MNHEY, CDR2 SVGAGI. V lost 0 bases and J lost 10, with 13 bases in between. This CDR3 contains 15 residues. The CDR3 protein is CASSYSGVSLNVLTF. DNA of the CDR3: TGTGCCAGCAGTTACTCCGGGGTTAGTTTGAACGTCCTGACTTTC.

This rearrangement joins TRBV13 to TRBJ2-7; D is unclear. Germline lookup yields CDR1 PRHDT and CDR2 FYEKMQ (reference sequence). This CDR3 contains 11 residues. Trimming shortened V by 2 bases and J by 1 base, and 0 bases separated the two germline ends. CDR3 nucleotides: TGTGCCAGCAGCTTATCCTACGAGCAGTACTTC. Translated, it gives CASSLSYEQYF. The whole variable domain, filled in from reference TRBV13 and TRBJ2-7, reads AAGVIQSPRHLIKEKRETATLKCYPIPRHDTVYWYQQGPGQDPQFLISFYEKMQSDKGSIPDRFSAQQFSDYHSELNMSSLELGDSALYFCASSLSYEQYFGPGTRLTVT.

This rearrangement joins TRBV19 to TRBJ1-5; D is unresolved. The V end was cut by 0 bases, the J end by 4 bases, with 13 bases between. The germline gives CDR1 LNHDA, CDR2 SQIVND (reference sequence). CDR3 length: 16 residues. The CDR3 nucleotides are TGTGCCAGTAGTATAGATCTCTCTGGTGGAAATCAGCCCCAGCATTTT. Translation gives CASSIDLSGGNQPQHF.

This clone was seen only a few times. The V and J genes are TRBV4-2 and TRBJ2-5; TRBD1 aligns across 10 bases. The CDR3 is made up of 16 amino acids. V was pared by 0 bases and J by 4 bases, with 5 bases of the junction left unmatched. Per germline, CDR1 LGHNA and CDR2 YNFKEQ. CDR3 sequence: CASSQDFRTGGETQYF. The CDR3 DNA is TGTGCCAGCAGCCAAGATTTTAGGACAGGGGGAGAGACCCAGTACTTC.

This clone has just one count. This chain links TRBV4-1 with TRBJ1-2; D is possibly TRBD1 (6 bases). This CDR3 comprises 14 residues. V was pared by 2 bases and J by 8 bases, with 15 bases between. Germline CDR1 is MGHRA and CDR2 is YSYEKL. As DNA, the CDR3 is TGCGCCAGCAGCCAAATGGGGCAGGGGCTGGGCTACACCTTC. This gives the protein CASSQMGQGLGYTF.

The CDR3 DNA reads TGTGCCAGCAGCCAAGACATAAGGACAGGGCCTCATGGCTACACCTTC. Translated, it gives CASSQDIRTGPHGYTF. The rearrangement joins TRBV3-1 (or the pseudogene TRBV3-2) to TRBJ1-2, with 8 nucleotides matching TRBD1. The CDR3 spans 16 residues. V was clipped by 0 bases and J by 6 bases; unmatched bases: 9. Per germline, CDR1 LGHDT and CDR2 YNNKEL (reference sequence).

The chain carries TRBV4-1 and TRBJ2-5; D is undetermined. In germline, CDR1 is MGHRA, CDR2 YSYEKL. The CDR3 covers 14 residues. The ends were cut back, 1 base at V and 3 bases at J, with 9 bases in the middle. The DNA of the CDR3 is TGCGCCAGCAGCCAAGGACAAAATGAAGAGACCCAGTACTTC. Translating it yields CASSQGQNEETQYF.

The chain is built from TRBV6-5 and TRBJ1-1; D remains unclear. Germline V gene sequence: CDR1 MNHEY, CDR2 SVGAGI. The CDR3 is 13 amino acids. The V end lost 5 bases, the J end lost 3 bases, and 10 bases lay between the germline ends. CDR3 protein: CASSRTVYTEAFF. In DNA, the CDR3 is TGTGCCAGCAGTCGTACAGTATACACTGAAGCTTTCTTT.

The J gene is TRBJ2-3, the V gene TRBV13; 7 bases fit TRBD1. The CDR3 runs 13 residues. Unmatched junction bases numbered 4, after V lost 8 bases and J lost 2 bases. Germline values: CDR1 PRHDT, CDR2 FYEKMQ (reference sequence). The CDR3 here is CASRGGHTDTQYF. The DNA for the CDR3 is TGTGCCAGCCGAGGGGGCCACACAGATACGCAGTATTTT.

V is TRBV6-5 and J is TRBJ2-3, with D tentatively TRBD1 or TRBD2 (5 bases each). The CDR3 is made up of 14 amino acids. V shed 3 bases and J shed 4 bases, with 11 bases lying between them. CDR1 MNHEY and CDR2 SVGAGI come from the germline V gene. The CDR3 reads CASSYGRGADTQYF. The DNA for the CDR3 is TGTGCCAGCAGTTATGGTAGGGGAGCAGATACGCAGTATTTT.

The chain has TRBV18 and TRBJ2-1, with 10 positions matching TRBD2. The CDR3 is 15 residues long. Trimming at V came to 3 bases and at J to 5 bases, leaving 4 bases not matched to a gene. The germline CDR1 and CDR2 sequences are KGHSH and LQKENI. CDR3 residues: CASSPGTSVHNEQFF. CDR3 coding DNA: TGTGCCAGCTCACCGGGGACTAGCGTCCACAATGAGCAGTTCTTC.